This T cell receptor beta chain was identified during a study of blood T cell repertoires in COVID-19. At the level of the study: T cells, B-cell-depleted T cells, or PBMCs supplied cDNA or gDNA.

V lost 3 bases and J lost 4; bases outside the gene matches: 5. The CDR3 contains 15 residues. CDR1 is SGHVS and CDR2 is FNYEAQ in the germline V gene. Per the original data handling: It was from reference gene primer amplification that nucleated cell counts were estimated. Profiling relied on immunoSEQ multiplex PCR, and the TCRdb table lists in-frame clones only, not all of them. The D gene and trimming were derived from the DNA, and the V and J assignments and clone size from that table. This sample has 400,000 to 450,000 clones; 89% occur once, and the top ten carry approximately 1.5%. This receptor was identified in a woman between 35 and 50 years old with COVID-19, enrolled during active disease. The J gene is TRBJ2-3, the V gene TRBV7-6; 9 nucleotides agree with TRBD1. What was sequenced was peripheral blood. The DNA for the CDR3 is TGTGCCAGCAGCTTCGGGACAGGGATGGCAGATACGCAGTATTTT. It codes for CASSFGTGMADTQYF.